This T cell receptor beta chain was recorded in a study of vaccination effects on CD4 cells after COVID-19. Expansion with viral peptide pools was applied to antigen-specific CD4+ T cells by the ViraFEST assay prior to sequencing. Subsequent to a culture period of about ten days, CD4+ T cells were isolated. Each participant was administered two doses of either the BNT162b2 or the mRNA-1273 vaccine. A word on this clone: Its antigen is currently unknown.

The table came from immunoSEQ multiplex PCR; TCRdb's copy has only in-frame clones and leaves some out. Of under 80,000 clones listed, around four fifths were seen once; the top ten hold roughly 0.94%. This TCR derives from a human donor who received a COVID-19 vaccine. This specimen consisted of CD4+ T cells from PBMCs cultured with HCoV-OC43 spike peptides, obtained after COVID-19 vaccination. As to subset: HCoV-OC43 spike overlapping peptide pool stimulation.

The CDR3, as DNA: TGTGCCAGCAGCTCACTAGCGAGACAAGAGACCCAGTACTTC. It yields the protein CASSSLARQETQYF. V is TRBV7-9 and J is TRBJ2-5; TRBD2 matches 7 bases. This CDR3 is 14 amino acids long. J gave up 2 bases and V 4 bases, and 4 bases lay outside the gene matches. Germline assignment: CDR1 SEHNR and CDR2 FQNEAQ (reference sequence).